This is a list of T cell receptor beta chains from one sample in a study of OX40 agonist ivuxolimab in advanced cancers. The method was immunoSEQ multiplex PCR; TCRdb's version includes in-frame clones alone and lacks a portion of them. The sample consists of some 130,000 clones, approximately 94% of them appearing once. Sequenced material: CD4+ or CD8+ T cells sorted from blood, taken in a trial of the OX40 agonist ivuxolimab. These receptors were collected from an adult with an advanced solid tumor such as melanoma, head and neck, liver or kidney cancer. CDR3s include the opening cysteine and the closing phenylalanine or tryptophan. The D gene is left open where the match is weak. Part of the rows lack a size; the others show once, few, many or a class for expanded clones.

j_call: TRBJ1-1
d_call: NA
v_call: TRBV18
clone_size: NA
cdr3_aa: CASSPPGSYTGTEAFF
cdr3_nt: TGTGCCAGCTCACCACCGGGCAGTTATACCGGCACTGAAGCTTTCTTT

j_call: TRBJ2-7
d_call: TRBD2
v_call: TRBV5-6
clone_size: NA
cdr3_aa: CASSLLGEGEPYEQYF
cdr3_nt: TGTGCCAGCAGCTTACTTGGGGAGGGAGAACCCTACGAGCAGTACTTC

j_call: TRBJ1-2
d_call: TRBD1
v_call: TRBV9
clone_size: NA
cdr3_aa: CASSVGTGIYGYTF
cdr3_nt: TGTGCCAGCAGCGTGGGGACAGGGATCTATGGCTACACCTTC

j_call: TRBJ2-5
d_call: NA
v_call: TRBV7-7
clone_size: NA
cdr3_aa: CASSSGHQYQETQYF
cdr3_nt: TGTGCCAGCAGCTCGGGACACCAGTACCAAGAGACCCAGTACTTC

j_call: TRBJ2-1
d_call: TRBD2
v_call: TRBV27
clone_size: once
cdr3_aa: CASSPRTSGRNSYNEQFF
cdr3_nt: TGTGCCAGCAGTCCTCGGACTAGCGGAAGAAACTCCTACAATGAGCAGTTCTTC

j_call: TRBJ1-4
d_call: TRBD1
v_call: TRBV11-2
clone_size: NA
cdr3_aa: CASTLGGTELFF
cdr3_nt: TGTGCCAGCACCTTAGGGGGGACAGAACTGTTTTTT

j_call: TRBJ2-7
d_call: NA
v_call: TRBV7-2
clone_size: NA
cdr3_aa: CASSLVQGDEQYF
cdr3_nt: TGTGCCAGCAGCTTAGTACAGGGTGACGAGCAGTACTTC

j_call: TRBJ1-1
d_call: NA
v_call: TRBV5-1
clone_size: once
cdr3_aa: CASSSFGIMNTEAFF
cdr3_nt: TGCGCCAGCAGCTCCTTCGGGATCATGAACACTGAAGCTTTCTTT

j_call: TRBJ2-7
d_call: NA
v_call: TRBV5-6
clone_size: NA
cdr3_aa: CASSDKGQGGVREQYF
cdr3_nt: TGTGCCAGCAGCGATAAAGGTCAGGGAGGTGTACGCGAGCAGTACTTC

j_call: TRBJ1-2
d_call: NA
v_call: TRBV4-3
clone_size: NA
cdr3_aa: CASSRSAANYGYTF
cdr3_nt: TGCGCCAGCAGCCGATCAGCGGCTAACTATGGCTACACCTTC

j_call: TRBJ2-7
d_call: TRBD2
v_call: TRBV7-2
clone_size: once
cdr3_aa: CASSVLAESSYEQYF
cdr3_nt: TGTGCCAGCAGCGTACTAGCGGAGAGCTCCTACGAGCAGTACTTC

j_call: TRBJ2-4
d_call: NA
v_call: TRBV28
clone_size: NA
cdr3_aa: CASSLNASPIAKNIQYF
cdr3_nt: TGTGCCAGCAGTTTAAACGCCAGCCCTATAGCCAAAAACATTCAGTACTTC

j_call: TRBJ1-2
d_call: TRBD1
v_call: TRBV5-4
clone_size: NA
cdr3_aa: CASSLGARDRGYGYTF
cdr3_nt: TGTGCCAGCAGCTTGGGGGCAAGGGACAGGGGATATGGCTACACCTTC

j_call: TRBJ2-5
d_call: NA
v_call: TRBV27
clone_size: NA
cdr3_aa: CASSHQETQYF
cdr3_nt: TGTGCCAGCAGCCACCAAGAGACCCAGTACTTC

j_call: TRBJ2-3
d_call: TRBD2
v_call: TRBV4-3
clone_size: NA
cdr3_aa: CASSLTSGATDTQYF
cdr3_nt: TGCGCCAGCAGCCTTACTAGCGGGGCAACAGATACGCAGTATTTT

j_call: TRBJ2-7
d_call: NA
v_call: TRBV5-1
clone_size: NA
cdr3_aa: CASSFDEGNEQYF
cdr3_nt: TGCGCCAGCAGCTTTGACGAGGGCAACGAGCAGTACTTC

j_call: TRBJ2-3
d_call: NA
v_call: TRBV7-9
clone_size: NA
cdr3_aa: CASSRDRGGSDTQYF
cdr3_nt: TGTGCCAGCAGCCGTGACAGGGGAGGGTCAGATACGCAGTATTTT

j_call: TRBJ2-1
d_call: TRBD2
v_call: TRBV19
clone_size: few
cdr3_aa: CASSARLAGGNGEQFF
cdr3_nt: TGTGCCAGTAGTGCACGACTAGCGGGGGGTAATGGTGAGCAGTTCTTC

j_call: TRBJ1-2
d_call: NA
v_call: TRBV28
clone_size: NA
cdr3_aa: CASSSGGDPSYGYTF
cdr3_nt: TGTGCCAGCAGTTCCGGCGGGGATCCGAGTTATGGCTACACCTTC

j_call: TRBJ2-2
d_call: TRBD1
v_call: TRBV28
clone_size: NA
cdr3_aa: CASSFGTGDTGELFF
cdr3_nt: TGTGCCAGCAGTTTTGGGACAGGGGACACCGGGGAGCTGTTTTTT

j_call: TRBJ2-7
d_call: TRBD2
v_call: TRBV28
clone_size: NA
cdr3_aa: CASSYLAVRYEQYF
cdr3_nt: TGTGCCAGCAGTTATCTAGCGGTACGCTACGAGCAGTACTTC

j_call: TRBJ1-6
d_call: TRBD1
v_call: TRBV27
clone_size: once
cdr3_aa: CASSSQTGGNSPLHF
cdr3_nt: TGTGCCAGCAGTTCCCAGACAGGGGGCAATTCACCCCTCCACTTT

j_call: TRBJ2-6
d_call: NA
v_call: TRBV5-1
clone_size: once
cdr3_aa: CASSPLVGGSSGANVLTF
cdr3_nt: TGCGCCAGCAGCCCTCTTGTCGGTGGGAGCTCTGGGGCCAACGTCCTGACTTTC

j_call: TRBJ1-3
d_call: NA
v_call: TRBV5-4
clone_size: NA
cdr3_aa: CASTPFPGTVSGNTIYF
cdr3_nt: TGTGCCAGCACCCCTTTTCCCGGGACCGTCTCTGGAAACACCATATATTTT

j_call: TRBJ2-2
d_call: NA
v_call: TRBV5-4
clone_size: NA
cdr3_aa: CARYQGMSTGELFF
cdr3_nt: TGTGCCAGATACCAGGGTATGAGCACCGGGGAGCTGTTTTTT

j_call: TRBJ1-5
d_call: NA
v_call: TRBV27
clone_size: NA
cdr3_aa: CASSFSVNQPQHF
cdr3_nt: TGTGCCAGCAGTTTTAGTGTAAATCAGCCCCAGCATTTT

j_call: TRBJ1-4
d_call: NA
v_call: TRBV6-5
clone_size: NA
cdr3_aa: CASSYLGNLFF
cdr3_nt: TGTGCCAGCAGTTACCTGGGTAACCTGTTTTTT

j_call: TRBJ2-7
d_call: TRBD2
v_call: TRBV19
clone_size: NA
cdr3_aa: CASSRGLEASYEQYF
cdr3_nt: TGTGCCAGTAGCCGGGGACTAGAGGCTTCCTACGAGCAGTACTTC

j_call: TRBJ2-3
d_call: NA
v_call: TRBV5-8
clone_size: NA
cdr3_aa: CASRYRVTDTQYF
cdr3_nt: TGTGCCAGCAGATACAGGGTAACCGATACGCAGTATTTT

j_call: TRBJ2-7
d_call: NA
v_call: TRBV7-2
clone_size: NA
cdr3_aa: CASSLGEAKQYF
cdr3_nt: TGTGCCAGCAGCTTAGGGGAGGCCAAGCAGTACTTC

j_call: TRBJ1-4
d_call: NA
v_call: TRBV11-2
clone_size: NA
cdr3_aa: CASSLGPGYANEKLFF
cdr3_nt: TGTGCCAGCAGCTTAGGTCCCGGTTACGCTAATGAAAAACTGTTTTTT

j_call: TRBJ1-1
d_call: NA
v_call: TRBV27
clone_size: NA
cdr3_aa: CASFRRPNTEAFF
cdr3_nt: TGTGCCAGCTTTCGACGACCGAACACTGAAGCTTTCTTT

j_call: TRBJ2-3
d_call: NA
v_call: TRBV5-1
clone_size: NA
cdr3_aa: CASSDSTDTQYF
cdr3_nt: TGCGCCAGCAGCGATTCCACAGATACGCAGTATTTT

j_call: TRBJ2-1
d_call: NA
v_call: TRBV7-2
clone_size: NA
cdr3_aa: CASSPVGWANEQFF
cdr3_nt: TGTGCCAGCAGCCCCGTGGGGTGGGCAAATGAGCAGTTCTTC

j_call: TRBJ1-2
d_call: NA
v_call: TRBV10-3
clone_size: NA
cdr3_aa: CAISESFQHGYTF
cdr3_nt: TGTGCCATCAGTGAGTCGTTTCAACATGGCTACACCTTC

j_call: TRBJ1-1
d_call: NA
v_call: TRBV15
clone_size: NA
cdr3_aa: CATSRGGDSEAFF
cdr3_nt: TGTGCCACCAGCAGAGGAGGGGATTCTGAAGCTTTCTTT

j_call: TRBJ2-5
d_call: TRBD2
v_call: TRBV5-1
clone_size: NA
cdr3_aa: CASSLWLAGGGETQYF
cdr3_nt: TGCGCCAGCAGCTTGTGGCTAGCGGGGGGTGGAGAGACCCAGTACTTC

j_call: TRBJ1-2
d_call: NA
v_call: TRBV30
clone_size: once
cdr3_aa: CAWRGPHYGYTF
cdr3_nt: TGTGCCTGGAGAGGACCCCACTATGGCTACACCTTC

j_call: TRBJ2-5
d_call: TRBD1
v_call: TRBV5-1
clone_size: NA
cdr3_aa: CASSRDRGNQETQYF
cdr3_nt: TGCGCCAGCAGCCGGGACAGGGGGAACCAAGAGACCCAGTACTTC

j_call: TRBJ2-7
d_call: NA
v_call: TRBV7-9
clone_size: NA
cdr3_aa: CASSSLYEQYF
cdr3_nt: TGTGCCAGCAGCTCTCTTTACGAGCAGTACTTC

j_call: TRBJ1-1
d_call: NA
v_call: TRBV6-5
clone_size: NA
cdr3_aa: CASSYLGLTEAFF
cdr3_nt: TGTGCCAGCAGTTACTTGGGGTTAACTGAAGCTTTCTTT

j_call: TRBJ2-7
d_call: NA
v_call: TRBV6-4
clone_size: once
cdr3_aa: CASRPAGGRPSHEQYF
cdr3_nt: TGTGCCAGCAGACCCGCCGGGGGACGCCCTTCCCACGAGCAGTACTTC

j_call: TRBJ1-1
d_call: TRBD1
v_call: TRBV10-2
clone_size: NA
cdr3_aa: CASSDQGASTAFF
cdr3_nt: TGCGCCAGCAGTGATCAGGGGGCGAGTACTGCTTTCTTT

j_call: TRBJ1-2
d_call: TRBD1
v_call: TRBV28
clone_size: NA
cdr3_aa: CASKRQGARNGYTF
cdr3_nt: TGTGCCAGTAAAAGGCAGGGGGCGCGAAATGGCTACACCTTC

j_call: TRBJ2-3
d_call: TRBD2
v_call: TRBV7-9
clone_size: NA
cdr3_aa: CASSKGTSGGTDTQYF
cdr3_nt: TGTGCCAGCAGCAAAGGGACTAGCGGGGGCACAGATACGCAGTATTTT

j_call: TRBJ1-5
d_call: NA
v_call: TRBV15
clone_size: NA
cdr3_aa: CATSRDQVIGGHNQPQHF
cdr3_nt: TGTGCCACCAGCAGAGATCAGGTTATTGGGGGGCACAATCAGCCCCAGCATTTT

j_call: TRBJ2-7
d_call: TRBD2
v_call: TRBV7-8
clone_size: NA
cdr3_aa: CASSALAGVPPGEQYF
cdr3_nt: TGTGCCAGCAGCGCCCTAGCGGGAGTTCCCCCAGGCGAGCAGTACTTC

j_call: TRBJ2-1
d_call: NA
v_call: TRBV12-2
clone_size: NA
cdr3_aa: CASRLGTSGGHNEQFF
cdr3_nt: TGTGCAAGTCGCTTAGGGACTAGCGGGGGTCACAATGAGCAGTTCTTC

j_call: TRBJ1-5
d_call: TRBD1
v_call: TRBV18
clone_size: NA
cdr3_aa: CASSPLGQGYQPQHF
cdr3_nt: TGTGCCAGCTCACCGCTAGGACAGGGCTATCAGCCCCAGCATTTT

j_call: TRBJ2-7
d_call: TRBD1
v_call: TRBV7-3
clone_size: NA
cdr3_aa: CASSLGTGVSYEQYF
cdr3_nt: TGTGCTAGCAGCTTGGGGACAGGGGTCTCCTACGAGCAGTACTTC

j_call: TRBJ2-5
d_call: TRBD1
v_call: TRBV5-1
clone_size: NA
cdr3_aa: CASSPQGEETQYF
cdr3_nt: TGCGCCAGCAGCCCCCAGGGGGAAGAGACCCAGTACTTC

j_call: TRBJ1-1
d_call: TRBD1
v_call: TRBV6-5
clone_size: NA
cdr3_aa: CASTVTGTGVTEAFF
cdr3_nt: TGTGCCAGCACCGTGACCGGGACAGGGGTCACTGAAGCTTTCTTT

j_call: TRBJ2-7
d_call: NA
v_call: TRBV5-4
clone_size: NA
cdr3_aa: CASSSPDGPYEQYF
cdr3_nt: TGTGCCAGCAGCAGCCCCGACGGTCCCTACGAGCAGTACTTC